The clone carrying this T cell receptor (beta chain) has more than one count but fewer than ten. The antigen remains undetermined. One end of the junction is discordant with germline, which a read error may explain. Sample-barcoded 5' priming and a J-beta primer mix drove a second PCR of 7 to 11 cycles. Template switching added a 12-random-nucleotide identifier to every cDNA molecule. TCRdb called the 5' RACE reads again in MiXCR, with one record for every CDR3 protein. The table includes some 640,000 distinct CDR3 sequences, around half detected once. Germline V gene data show CDR1 as SQVTM and CDR2 as ANQGSEA. The CDR3 runs to 14 residues. Healthy Russian Caucasian donors spanned ages about 6 to 95 years. The data belong to a study of blood T cells in healthy people across ages. Points from the study as a whole: Leaving the PBMCs unsorted stopped any conclusive comparison of naive versus antigen-experienced cells. Comparison with aged donors showed that long-lived donors had more naive CD4+ cells and higher diversity.

This receptor was obtained from a woman in her sixties in good health. The sample comprised blood. The rearrangement uses TRBV29-1 and TRBJ2-5; tentatively, D is TRBD1 or TRBD2 (5 bases each). CDR3 amino acids: CSVEGQGFEETQYF. CDR3 sequence (DNA): TGTAGCGTTGAAGGGCAGGGCTTCGAAGAGACCCAGTACTTC. Variable domain in full (rest from reference TRBV29-1 and TRBJ2-5): SAVISQKPSRDICQRGTSLTIQCQVDSQVTMMFWYRQQPGQSLTLIATANQGSEATYESGFVIDKFPISRPNLTFSTLTVSNMSPEDSSIYLCSVEGQGFEETQYFGPGTRLLVL.